These T cell receptor beta chains were read from a single sample in a study of blood T cell repertoires in COVID-19. Repertoires were generated with immunoSEQ multiplex PCR, while TCRdb's copy carries only in-frame clones and drops some. The sample records 200,000 to 250,000 clones, approximately 87% being singletons. Sequences were obtained from peripheral blood. Receptors originate from a man in his fifties or sixties who had recovered from COVID-19. The CDR3 runs from the conserved cysteine through the conserved F or W. The D gene is left open where the match is weak. Where a row states a size, it is once, few, many or the class of an expanded clone; other rows omit it.

d_call clone_size j_call v_call cdr3_nt cdr3_aa
. few TRBJ1-2 TRBV4-3 TGCGCCAGCAGCCAATCCGGGGATGGCTACACCTTC CASSQSGDGYTF
. . TRBJ1-1 TRBV6-2/TRBV6-3 TGTGCCAGCAGTTACTATCGATCGGGTAGATCTGAAGCTTTCTTT CASSYYRSGRSEAFF
. . TRBJ1-6 TRBV2 TGTGCCAGCAGTGAAGCGGTGGCAGGGGATAATTCACCCCTCCACTTT CASSEAVAGDNSPLHF
TRBD1 . TRBJ1-5 TRBV5-1 TGCGCCAGCAGCCCGACCGGGACAGACAAGCCCCAGCATTTT CASSPTGTDKPQHF
TRBD2 . TRBJ2-1 TRBV5-6 TGTGCCAGCAGCTCACCGACTAGCGGAGGATTATACAATGAGCAGTTCTTC CASSSPTSGGLYNEQFF
. . TRBJ2-1 TRBV10-2 TGCGCCAGCAGCCCGATATCCGGGACTTACAATGAGCAGTTCTTC CASSPISGTYNEQFF
. . TRBJ2-4 TRBV28 TGTGCCAGCAGTGCCTTGACAGGAGCCAAAAACATTCAGTACTTC CASSALTGAKNIQYF
. . TRBJ1-2 TRBV7-2 TGTGCCAGCATCCAGCTCGGGGATTATGGCTACACCTTC CASIQLGDYGYTF
. . TRBJ2-3 TRBV18 TGTGCCAGCTCAGCCCCGGCGGCCGGAGACACAGATACGCAGTATTTT CASSAPAAGDTDTQYF
. once TRBJ2-5 TRBV29-1 TGCAGCGTTGAAGGGGGCCCCGGGTCCGAGACCCAGTACTTC CSVEGGPGSETQYF
. . TRBJ2-3 TRBV7-7 TGTGCCAGCAGCTCCGGGGCGCGGGGTCGAGAGAGGACAGATACGCAGTATTTT CASSSGARGRERTDTQYF
TRBD1 . TRBJ2-7 TRBV5-1 TGCGCCAGCCGCCGGGACAGGAACGAGCAGTACTTC CASRRDRNEQYF
. . TRBJ1-5 TRBV5-5 TGTGCCAGCAGCCCTATCTCCTATAGCAATCAGCCCCAGCATTTT CASSPISYSNQPQHF
. once TRBJ1-5 TRBV27 TGTGCCAGCAGCAAAACGGGGGGGGGTTACAATCAGCCCCAGCATTTT CASSKTGGGYNQPQHF
. . TRBJ1-4 TRBV7-2 TGTGCCAGCAGGGGGCCCAATAATGAAAAACTGTTTTTT CASRGPNNEKLFF
TRBD2 . TRBJ2-1 TRBV9 TGTGCCAGCAGCCCGATGGCGGGACTAGCGGGGCGTGATGAGCAGTTCTTC CASSPMAGLAGRDEQFF
. few TRBJ1-2 TRBV24-1 TGTGCCACCAGTGACCCCAAGACAGGCTATGGCTACACCTTC CATSDPKTGYGYTF
. many TRBJ1-1 TRBV7-9 TGTGCCAGCAGTGAACTCCTGAACACTGAAGCTTTCTTT CASSELLNTEAFF
TRBD1 few TRBJ2-7 TRBV4-2 TGTGCCAGCAGCCAAGCCGGGACAGGGATCGACGAGCAGTACTTC CASSQAGTGIDEQYF
. . TRBJ2-1 TRBV2 TGTGCCAGCGGCCAGACGGGTAAGGAGTTCTTC CASGQTGKEFF
. few TRBJ1-3 TRBV19 TGTGCCAGTAGAAGGGGCTCTGGAAACACCATATATTTT CASRRGSGNTIYF
TRBD1 once TRBJ1-1 TRBV10-3 TGTGCCACCTATGACAGGGGGCGCGGGGTGAACACTGAAGCTTTCTTT CATYDRGRGVNTEAFF
TRBD1 . TRBJ2-2 TRBV7-9 TGTGCCAGCAGCCCGTTGTACAGGGGGGATACCGGGGAGCTGTTTTTT CASSPLYRGDTGELFF
. . TRBJ2-2 TRBV7-7 TGTGCCAGCAGCCCAACGGGAAACACCGGGGAGCTGTTTTTT CASSPTGNTGELFF
. . TRBJ2-3 TRBV5-1 TGCGCCAGCAGCGCAGAACCATCTAGCACAGATACGCAGTATTTT CASSAEPSSTDTQYF